The clone carrying this TCR beta chain was counted only a few times. The CDR3 regions of TCR beta were amplified from RNA transcripts. The HTBI set primed first-round TCR CDR3 RT-PCR. MiXCR, applied by TCRdb to the multiplex PCR reads, yields one record per CDR3 protein. The table shows about 560,000 distinct CDR3 sequences, with approximately 16% occurring only once. The data were taken from a study of T cells in Graves' hyperthyroidism and ophthalmopathy. Study-wide background: Peripheral blood collection took place at initial diagnosis, before any treatment.

CDR3 length: 21 residues. Trimming at V came to 5 bases and at J to 1 base, leaving 19 bases not matched to a gene. Germline loops: CDR1 MNHNS, CDR2 SASEGT. Sequenced: blood. This TCR was sampled from a woman under 30 with Graves' hyperthyroidism. The V call is TRBV6-1, the J call TRBJ2-3; 12 positions match TRBD2. The DNA of the CDR3 is TGTGCCAGCAGTAAAGTTTCTGGGGCCCTAGCGGGAGGGCGCGGCACAGATACGCAGTATTTT. Its translation is CASSKVSGALAGGRGTDTQYF.